The 17 T cell receptor beta chains given below trace back to one sample, sequenced in a study of T-cell memory formation after mild COVID-19. A single record per CDR3 protein comes from TCRdb applying MiXCR to the 5' RACE reads. The table has 280,000 or so distinct CDR3 sequences, approximately 7.6% seen once. Sequencing was done on a sample of PBMCs or a T cell subset sorted from them (not recorded which). The receptors stem from a man aged 18 to 35 who had mild COVID-19 (a few samples of this study predate the infection). Cell type and time point are not known.

There are many counts of this clonotype. The genes are TRBV6-5 and TRBJ2-2; 11 bases match TRBD1. Germline V gene lookup returns CDR1 MNHEY and CDR2 SVGAGI. After removal of 4 bases from V and 4 bases from J, the junction contained 2 bases not matched to a gene. This CDR3 region has 15 residues. The CDR3 spells CASSWTGGVTGELFF. In nucleotides, the CDR3 is TGTGCCAGCAGTTGGACAGGGGGCGTCACCGGGGAGCTGTTTTTT.

This chain uses TRBV4-2 with TRBJ2-5, with D unresolved. Trimming shortened V by 0 bases and J by 5 bases, and 7 bases separated the two germline ends. Germline CDR1 LGHNA, CDR2 YNFKEQ. This CDR3 is built from 13 residues. The CDR3 nucleotides read TGTGCCAGCAGCCAAGATCCCGGGGAGACCCAGTACTTC. It yields the protein CASSQDPGETQYF.

The CDR3 loop reads CASTPRGLRETQYF. The CDR3 bases are TGTGCCAGCACACCGCGGGGACTTAGAGAGACCCAGTACTTC. The V and J genes are TRBV6-2 or TRBV6-3 and TRBJ2-5; D perhaps matches TRBD2 (6 bases). Trimming pared 7 bases from V and 4 bases from J, leaving 16 bases between. This CDR3 has 14 amino acids. The germline V gene has CDR1 MNHEY and CDR2 SVGEGT.

The rearrangement joins TRBV6-5 to TRBJ1-2; D remains ambiguous. V was cut by 6 bases and J by 0 bases, with 17 bases left in between. The CDR3 covers 16 residues. CDR1 is MNHEY and CDR2 is SVGAGI in the germline V gene. DNA of the CDR3: TGTGCCAGCAGCGATCATCCTGACCGAGCTAACTATGGCTACACCTTC. This sequence encodes CASSDHPDRANYGYTF.

This chain joins TRBV7-2 and TRBJ2-3, with 7 bases identical to TRBD1. J was trimmed by 6 bases and V by 3 bases; bases with no gene match: 9. Germline-derived CDR1 and CDR2 are SGHTA and FQGNSA. The CDR3 totals 15 residues. CDR3 sequence: CASSFATGSPDTQYF. As DNA, the CDR3 is TGTGCCAGCAGCTTTGCGACAGGGTCACCTGATACGCAGTATTTT.

As for this clonotype: The junction shows a germline mismatch at one end, possibly a read error. DNA of the CDR3: TGCAGTGCGGCAAGCCCCGGGGGTAACAGAATGGACTTC. It codes for CSAASPGGNRMDF. J is TRBJ2-4 and V is TRBV20-1, with D tentatively TRBD2 (6 bases). The CDR3 is made up of 13 amino acids. CDR1 DFQATT and CDR2 SNEGSKA come from the germline V gene (reference sequence).

This chain connects TRBV18 to TRBJ1-1; D is unclear. The V and J ends lost 4 bases and 0 bases respectively, with 12 bases between them. This CDR3 is built from 15 residues. Germline V gives CDR1 KGHSH, CDR2 LQKENI. CDR3 DNA sequence: TGTGCCAGCTCACGGTTTGACGGGGTGAACACTGAAGCTTTCTTT. This codes for CASSRFDGVNTEAFF. Looking up the rest from reference TRBV18 and TRBJ1-1 gives the full variable domain: NAGVMQNPRHLVRRRGQEARLRCSPMKGHSHVYWYRQLPEEGLKFMVYLQKENIIDESGMPKERFSAEFPKEGPSILRIQQVVRGDSAAYFCASSRFDGVNTEAFFGQGTRLTVV.

The rearrangement links TRBV5-1 to TRBJ2-1; weak D call: TRBD2 (7 bases). Germline V gene lookup returns CDR1 SGHRS and CDR2 YFSETQ. V was trimmed by 4 bases and J by 7 bases, leaving 21 bases between them. The CDR3 runs to 16 residues. The CDR3 reads CASSTKNGGPRNEQFF. The CDR3 DNA is TGCGCCAGCAGCACCAAGAACGGGGGGCCTCGGAATGAGCAGTTCTTC. Filled out from reference TRBV5-1 and TRBJ2-1, the complete variable domain reads KAGVTQTPRYLIKTRGQQVTLSCSPISGHRSVSWYQQTPGQGLQFLFEYFSETQRNKGNFPGRFSGRQFSNSRSEMNVSTLELGDSALYLCASSTKNGGPRNEQFFGPGTRLTVL.

This clonotype was seen more than once but under ten times. V gene TRBV6-5 combines with J gene TRBJ2-6; no definite D call. Between the trimmed V and J ends, which lost 6 bases and 2 bases, there was a span of 8 bases. There are 14 residues in the CDR3. The germline V gene has CDR1 MNHEY and CDR2 SVGAGI. The CDR3 spells CASRKLPGANVLTF. Written as DNA, the CDR3 is TGTGCCAGCAGGAAACTACCTGGGGCCAACGTCCTGACTTTC.

The chain couples TRBV9 to TRBJ1-1; 7 nucleotides agree with TRBD1. The CDR3 is 14 amino acids. The J segment lost 5 bases and the V segment lost 4 bases, leaving 8 bases of the junction unmatched. Germline V lookup: CDR1 SGDLS, CDR2 YYNGEE. CDR3 sequence (DNA): TGTGCCAGCAGCCCGCAGGGGGTTCGGACTGAAGCTTTCTTT. It translates to CASSPQGVRTEAFF.

This clonotype was counted only a few times. This chain uses TRBV29-1 with TRBJ2-7; D uncertain. The CDR3 has 10 residues. Trimming removed 6 bases from V and 6 bases from J, with 9 bases in between. Germline CDR1 and CDR2: SQVTM and ANQGSEA. The CDR3 coding sequence is TGCAGCGTGGCGGATCCCGAGCAGTACTTC. Protein sequence: CSVADPEQYF.

V is TRBV6-6 and J is TRBJ1-2; 9 bases match TRBD1. Germline V CDR1 and CDR2: MNHNY, SVGAGI (reference sequence). Unmatched junction bases numbered 3, after V lost 2 bases and J lost 5 bases. The CDR3 sequence is 14 residues long. The CDR3 loop reads CASSYTGGGYGYTF. The CDR3 coding sequence is TGTGCCAGCAGTTACACAGGGGGCGGGTATGGCTACACCTTC.

The gene calls are TRBV6-5 and TRBJ1-2, with D unresolved. Trimming pared 8 bases from V and 2 bases from J, leaving 12 bases between. The CDR3 consists of 13 residues. Germline CDR1 reads MNHEY; CDR2 reads SVGAGI. This CDR3 is CASGGQMNYGYTF. Written as DNA, the CDR3 is TGTGCCAGCGGAGGGCAGATGAACTATGGCTACACCTTC.

This clonotype was seen only a few times. This chain joins TRBV20-1 and TRBJ1-5; no definite D call. Germline V lookup: CDR1 DFQATT, CDR2 SNEGSKA (reference sequence). The CDR3 runs 12 residues. Deletions cut 6 bases from V and 5 bases from J, with 11 bases between. The CDR3 DNA reads TGCAGTGCGTCAGCCGGGGATCAGCCCCAGCATTTT. It yields the protein CSASAGDQPQHF.

The genes are TRBV6-9 and TRBJ2-5, with D possibly called TRBD1 or TRBD2 (5 bases each). V gave up 7 bases and J gave up 4 bases, with 19 bases separating them. The germline V gene has CDR1 MNHGY and CDR2 SVAAGI. This CDR3 is built from 15 residues. DNA for the CDR3: TGTGCCAGCACCCATGTGACGGGGCCTCCAGAGACCCAGTACTTC. Its translation is CASTHVTGPPETQYF.

This clonotype has a count of ten or more. V is TRBV7-2 and J is TRBJ2-3, with D possibly TRBD2 on 5 matching bases. Germline V lookup: CDR1 SGHTA, CDR2 FQGNSA. This CDR3 is built from 13 residues. Trimming took off 9 bases at V and 3 bases at J, with 13 bases between the two ends. CDR3 sequence reads: CASRNRGTDTQYF. The CDR3 DNA is TGTGCCAGTCGGAATCGGGGAACAGATACGCAGTATTTT. Drawing the rest from reference TRBV7-2 and TRBJ2-3, the complete variable domain is GAGVSQSPSNKVTEKGKDVELRCDPISGHTALYWYRQSLGQGLEFLIYFQGNSAPDKSGLPSDRFSAERTGGSVSTLTIQRTQQEDSAVYLCASRNRGTDTQYFGPGTRLTVL.

The chain employs TRBV27 and TRBJ2-1; TRBD2 aligns across 7 bases. The CDR3 covers 17 residues. V lost 0 bases to trimming and J lost 4 bases; unmatched junction nucleotides: 9. From germline, CDR1 is MNHEY and CDR2 SMNVEV (reference sequence). The CDR3 DNA reads TGTGCCAGCAGTTTATCAGGTGGGGGGGTCATATACAATGAGCAGTTCTTC. Its protein is CASSLSGGGVIYNEQFF.